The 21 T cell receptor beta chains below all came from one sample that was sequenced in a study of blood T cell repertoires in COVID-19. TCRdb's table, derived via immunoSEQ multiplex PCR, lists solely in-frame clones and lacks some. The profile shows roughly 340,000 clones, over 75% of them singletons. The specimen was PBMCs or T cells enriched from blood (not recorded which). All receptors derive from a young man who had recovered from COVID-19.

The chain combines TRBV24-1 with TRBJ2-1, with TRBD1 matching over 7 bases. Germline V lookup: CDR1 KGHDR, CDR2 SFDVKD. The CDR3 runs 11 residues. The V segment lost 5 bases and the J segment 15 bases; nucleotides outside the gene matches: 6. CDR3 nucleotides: TGTGCCACCAGTGCATCGGGACAGCGGTTCTTC. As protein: CATSASGQRFF.

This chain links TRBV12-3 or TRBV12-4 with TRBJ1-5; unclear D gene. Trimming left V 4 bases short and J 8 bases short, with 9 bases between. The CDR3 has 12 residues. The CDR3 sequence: CASSSLSEPQHF. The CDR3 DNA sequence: TGTGCCAGCAGTTCCCTCAGTGAGCCCCAGCATTTT.

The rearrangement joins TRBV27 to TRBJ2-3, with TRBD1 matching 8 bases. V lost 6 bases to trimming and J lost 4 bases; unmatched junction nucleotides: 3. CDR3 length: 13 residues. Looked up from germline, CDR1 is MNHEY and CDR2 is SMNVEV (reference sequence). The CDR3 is CASRIQGADTQYF. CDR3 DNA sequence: TGTGCCAGCAGGATACAGGGGGCAGATACGCAGTATTTT.

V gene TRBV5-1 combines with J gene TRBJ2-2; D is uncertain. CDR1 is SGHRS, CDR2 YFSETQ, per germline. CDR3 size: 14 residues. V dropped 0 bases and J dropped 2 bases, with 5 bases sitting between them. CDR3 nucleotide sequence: TGCGCCAGCAGCTTGGGAGATAACACCGGGGAGCTGTTTTTT. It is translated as CASSLGDNTGELFF.

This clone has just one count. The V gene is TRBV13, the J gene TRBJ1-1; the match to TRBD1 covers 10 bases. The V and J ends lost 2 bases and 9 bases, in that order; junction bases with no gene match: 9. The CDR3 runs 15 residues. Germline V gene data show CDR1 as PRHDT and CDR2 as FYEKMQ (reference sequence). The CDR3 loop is CASSLMGQGNWKAFF. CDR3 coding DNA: TGTGCCAGCAGCTTAATGGGACAGGGGAATTGGAAAGCTTTCTTT.

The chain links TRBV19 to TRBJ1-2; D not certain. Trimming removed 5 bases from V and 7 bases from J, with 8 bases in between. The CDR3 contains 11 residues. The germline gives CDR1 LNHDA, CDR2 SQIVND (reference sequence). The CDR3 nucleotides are TGTGCCAGTAGTGCCCGGGTTGGCTACACCTTC. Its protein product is CASSARVGYTF.

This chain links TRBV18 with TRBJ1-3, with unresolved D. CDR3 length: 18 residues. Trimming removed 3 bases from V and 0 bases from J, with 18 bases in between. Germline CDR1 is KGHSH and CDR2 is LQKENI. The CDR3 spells CASSPPGAGISSGNTIYF. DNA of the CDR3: TGTGCCAGCTCACCCCCCGGCGCGGGTATCAGCTCTGGAAACACCATATATTTT.

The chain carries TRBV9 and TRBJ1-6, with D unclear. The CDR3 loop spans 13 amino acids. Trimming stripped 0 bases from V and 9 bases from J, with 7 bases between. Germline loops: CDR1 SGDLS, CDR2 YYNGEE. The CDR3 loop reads CASSVDKISPLHF. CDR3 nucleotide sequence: TGTGCCAGCAGCGTAGACAAGATTTCACCCCTCCACTTT.

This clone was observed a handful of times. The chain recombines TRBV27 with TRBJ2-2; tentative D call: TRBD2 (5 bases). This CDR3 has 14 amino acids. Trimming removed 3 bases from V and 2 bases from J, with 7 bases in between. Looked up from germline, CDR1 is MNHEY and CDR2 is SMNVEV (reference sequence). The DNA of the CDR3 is TGTGCCAGCAGTTTTCGGGGAAACACCGGGGAGCTGTTTTTT. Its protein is CASSFRGNTGELFF.

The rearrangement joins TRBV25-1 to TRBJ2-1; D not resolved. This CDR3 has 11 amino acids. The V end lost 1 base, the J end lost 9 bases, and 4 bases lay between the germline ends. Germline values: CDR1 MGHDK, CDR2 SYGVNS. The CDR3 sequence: CASSESGEQFF. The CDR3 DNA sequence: TGTGCCAGCAGTGAATCCGGTGAGCAGTTCTTC.

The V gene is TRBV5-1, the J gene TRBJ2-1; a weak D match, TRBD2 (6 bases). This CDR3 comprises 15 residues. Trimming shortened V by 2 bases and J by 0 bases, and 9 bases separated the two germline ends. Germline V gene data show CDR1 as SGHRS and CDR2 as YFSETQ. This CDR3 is CASSFGGSSYNEQFF. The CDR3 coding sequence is TGCGCCAGCAGCTTTGGGGGGAGCTCCTACAATGAGCAGTTCTTC.

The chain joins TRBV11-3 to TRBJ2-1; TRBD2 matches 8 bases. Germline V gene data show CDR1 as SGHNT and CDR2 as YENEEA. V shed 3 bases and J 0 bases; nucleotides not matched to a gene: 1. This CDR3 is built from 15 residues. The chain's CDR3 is CASSLRGASYNEQFF. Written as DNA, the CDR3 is TGTGCCAGCAGCTTGCGGGGGGCCTCCTACAATGAGCAGTTCTTC.

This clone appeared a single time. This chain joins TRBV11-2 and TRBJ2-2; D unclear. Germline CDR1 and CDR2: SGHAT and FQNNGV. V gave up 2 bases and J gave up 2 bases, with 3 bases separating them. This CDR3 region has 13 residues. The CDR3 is CASSLYNTGELFF. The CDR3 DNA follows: TGTGCCAGCAGCTTATATAACACCGGGGAGCTGTTTTTT.

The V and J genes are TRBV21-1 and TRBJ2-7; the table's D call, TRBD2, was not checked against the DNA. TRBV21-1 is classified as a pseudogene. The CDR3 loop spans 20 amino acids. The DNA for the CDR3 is TGTGCCAGCAGCAAAGATTGTTTGGGACTAGCGGGAGTAGGGTCCTACGAGCAGTACTTC. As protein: CASSKDCLGLAGVGSYEQYF.

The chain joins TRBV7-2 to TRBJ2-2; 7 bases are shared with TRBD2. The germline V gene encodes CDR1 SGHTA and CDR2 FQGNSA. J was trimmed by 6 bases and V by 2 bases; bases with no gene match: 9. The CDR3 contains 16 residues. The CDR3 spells CASSLSWQGGAGELFF. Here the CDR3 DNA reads TGTGCCAGCAGCTTATCGTGGCAGGGAGGGGCCGGGGAGCTGTTTTTT.

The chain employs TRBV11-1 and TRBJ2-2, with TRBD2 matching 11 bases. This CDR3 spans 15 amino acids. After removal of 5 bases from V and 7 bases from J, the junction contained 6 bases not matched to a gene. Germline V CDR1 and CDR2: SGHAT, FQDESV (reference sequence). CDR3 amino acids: CASSPLTSGVGELFF. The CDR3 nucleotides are TGTGCCAGCAGCCCCCTGACTAGCGGGGTCGGGGAGCTGTTTTTT.

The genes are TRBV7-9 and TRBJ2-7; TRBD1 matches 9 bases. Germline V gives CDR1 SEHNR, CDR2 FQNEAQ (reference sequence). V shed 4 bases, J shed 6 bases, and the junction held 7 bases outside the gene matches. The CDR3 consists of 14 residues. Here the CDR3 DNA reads TGTGCCAGCAGCTCCGGACAGGGGATCATCGAGCAGTACTTC. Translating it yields CASSSGQGIIEQYF.

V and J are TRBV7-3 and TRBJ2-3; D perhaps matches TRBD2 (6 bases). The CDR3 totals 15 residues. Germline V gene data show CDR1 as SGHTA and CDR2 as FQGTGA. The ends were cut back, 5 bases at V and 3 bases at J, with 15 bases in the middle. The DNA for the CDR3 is TGTGCCAGCAGCCTTAGCGTGGGGGGAACAGATACGCAGTATTTT. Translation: CASSLSVGGTDTQYF.

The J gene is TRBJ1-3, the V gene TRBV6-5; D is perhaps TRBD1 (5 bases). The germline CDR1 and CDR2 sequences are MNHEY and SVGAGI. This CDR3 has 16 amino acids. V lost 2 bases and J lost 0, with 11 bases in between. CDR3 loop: CASSYNWGGSGNTIYF. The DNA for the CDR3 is TGTGCCAGCAGTTACAATTGGGGGGGCTCTGGAAACACCATATATTTT.

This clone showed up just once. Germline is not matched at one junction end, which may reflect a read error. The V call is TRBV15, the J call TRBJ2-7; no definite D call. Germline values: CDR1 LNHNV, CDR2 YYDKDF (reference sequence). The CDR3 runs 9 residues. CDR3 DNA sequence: TGTGCCACCTCCAACGAGCAGTACTTC. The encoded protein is CATSNEQYF.

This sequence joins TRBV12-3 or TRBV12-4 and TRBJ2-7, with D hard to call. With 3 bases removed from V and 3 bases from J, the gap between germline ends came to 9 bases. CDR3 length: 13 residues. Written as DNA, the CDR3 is TGTGCCAGCAGTTTCCAGGAAGGCTACGAGCAGTACTTC. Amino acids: CASSFQEGYEQYF.